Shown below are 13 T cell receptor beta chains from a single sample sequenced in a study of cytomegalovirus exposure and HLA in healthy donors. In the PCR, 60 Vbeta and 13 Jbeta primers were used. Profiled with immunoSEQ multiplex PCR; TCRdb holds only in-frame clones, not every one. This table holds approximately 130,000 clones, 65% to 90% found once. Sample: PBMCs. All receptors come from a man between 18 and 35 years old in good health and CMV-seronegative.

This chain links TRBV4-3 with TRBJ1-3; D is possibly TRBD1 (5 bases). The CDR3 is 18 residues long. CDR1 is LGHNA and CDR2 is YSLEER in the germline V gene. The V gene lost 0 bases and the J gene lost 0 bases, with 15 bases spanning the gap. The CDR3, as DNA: TGCGCCAGCAGCCAAGATAGCGGGACGGCGAGCTCTGGAAACACCATATATTTT. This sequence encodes CASSQDSGTASSGNTIYF.

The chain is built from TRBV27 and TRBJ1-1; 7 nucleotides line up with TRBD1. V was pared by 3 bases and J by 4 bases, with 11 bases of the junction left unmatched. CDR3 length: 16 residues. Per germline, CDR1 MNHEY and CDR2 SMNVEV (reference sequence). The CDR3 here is CASSFLGGVIGTEAFF. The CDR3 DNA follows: TGTGCCAGCAGTTTCCTAGGGGGCGTGATAGGCACTGAAGCTTTCTTT.

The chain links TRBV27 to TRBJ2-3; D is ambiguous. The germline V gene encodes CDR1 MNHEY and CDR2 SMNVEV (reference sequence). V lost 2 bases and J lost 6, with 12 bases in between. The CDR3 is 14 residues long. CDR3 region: CASSLRPIGDTQYF. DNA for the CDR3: TGTGCCAGCAGTTTACGGCCCATCGGGGATACGCAGTATTTT.

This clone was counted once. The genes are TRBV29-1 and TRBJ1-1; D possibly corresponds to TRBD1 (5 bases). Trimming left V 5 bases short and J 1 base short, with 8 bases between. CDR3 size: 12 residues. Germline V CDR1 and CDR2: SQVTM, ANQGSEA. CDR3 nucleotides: TGCAGCGTTCGGGGGGGGAACACTGAAGCTTTCTTT. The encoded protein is CSVRGGNTEAFF.

The CDR3 loop reads CASSVSLDRKNTGELFF. The CDR3 DNA follows: TGTGCCAGCAGCGTTTCCCTGGACAGGAAGAACACCGGGGAGCTGTTTTTT. The chain is built from TRBV9 and TRBJ2-2, with 7 bases that match TRBD1. The CDR3 runs 17 residues. Unmatched junction bases numbered 8, after V lost 2 bases and J lost 1 base. Germline CDR1 reads SGDLS; CDR2 reads YYNGEE.

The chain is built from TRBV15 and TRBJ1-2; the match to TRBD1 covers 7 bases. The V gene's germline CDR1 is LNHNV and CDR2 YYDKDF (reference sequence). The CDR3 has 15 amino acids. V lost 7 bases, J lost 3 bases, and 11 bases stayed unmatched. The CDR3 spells CATNKEGAVDYGYTF. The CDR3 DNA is TGTGCCACCAACAAAGAGGGGGCGGTGGACTATGGCTACACCTTC.

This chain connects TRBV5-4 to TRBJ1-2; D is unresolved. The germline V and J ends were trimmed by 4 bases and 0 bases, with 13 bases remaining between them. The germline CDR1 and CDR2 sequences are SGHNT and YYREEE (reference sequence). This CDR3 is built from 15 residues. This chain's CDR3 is CASSLLPPANYGYTF. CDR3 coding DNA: TGTGCCAGCAGCCTACTACCCCCAGCTAACTATGGCTACACCTTC. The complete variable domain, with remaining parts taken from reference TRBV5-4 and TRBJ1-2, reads ETGVTQSPTHLIKTRGQQVTLRCSSQSGHNTVSWYQQALGQGPQFIFQYYREEENGRGNFPPRFSGLQFPNYSSELNVNALELDDSALYLCASSLLPPANYGYTFGSGTRLTVV.

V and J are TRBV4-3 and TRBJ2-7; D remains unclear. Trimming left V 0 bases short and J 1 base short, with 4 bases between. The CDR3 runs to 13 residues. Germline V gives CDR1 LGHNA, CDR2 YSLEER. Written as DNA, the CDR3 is TGCGCCAGCAGCCAAGACGGGTCCTACGAGCAGTACTTC. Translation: CASSQDGSYEQYF.

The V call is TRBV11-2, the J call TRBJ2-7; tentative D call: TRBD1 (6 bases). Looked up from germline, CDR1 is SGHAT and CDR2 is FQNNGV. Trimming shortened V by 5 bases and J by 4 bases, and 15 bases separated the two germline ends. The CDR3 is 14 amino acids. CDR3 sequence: CASSPGYTGYEQYF. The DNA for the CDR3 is TGTGCCAGCAGCCCAGGATACACAGGGTACGAGCAGTACTTC.

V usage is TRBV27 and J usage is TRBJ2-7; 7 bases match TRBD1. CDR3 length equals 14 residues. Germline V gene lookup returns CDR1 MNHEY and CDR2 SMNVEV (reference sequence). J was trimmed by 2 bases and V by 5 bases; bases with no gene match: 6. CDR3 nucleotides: TGTGCCAGCAGTGCAACAGGGGCAACCTACGAGCAGTACTTC. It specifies CASSATGATYEQYF.

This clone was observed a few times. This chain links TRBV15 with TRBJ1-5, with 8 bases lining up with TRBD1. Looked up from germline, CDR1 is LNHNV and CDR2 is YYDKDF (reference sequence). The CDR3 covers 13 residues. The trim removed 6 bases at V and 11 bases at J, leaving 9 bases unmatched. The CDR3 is CATRNRGGEAQHF. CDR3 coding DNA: TGTGCCACCAGGAACAGGGGGGGTGAGGCCCAGCATTTT.

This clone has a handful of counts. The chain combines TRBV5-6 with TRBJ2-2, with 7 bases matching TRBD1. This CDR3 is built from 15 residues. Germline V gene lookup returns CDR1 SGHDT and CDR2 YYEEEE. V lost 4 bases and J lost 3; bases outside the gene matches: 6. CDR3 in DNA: TGTGCCAGCAGCACGACAGGGCAGGACACCGGGGAGCTGTTTTTT. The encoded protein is CASSTTGQDTGELFF.

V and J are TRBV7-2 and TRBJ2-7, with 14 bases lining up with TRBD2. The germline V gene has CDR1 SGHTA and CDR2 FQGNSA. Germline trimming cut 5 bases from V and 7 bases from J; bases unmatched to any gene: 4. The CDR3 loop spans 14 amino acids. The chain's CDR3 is CASSPGTSGGEQYF. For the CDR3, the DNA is TGTGCCAGCAGCCCGGGGACTAGCGGGGGAGAGCAGTACTTC.